The next 18 T cell receptor beta chains were all read from a single sample in a study of beta chain features in type 1 diabetes. Sequencing targeted expressed TCRB transcripts, as all isolated RNA had been reverse transcribed. The protocol was immunoSEQ multiplex PCR, while the TCRdb copy is restricted to in-frame clones and leaves out a portion. The table lists about 360,000 clones, roughly 12% of them singletons. General study points: Among all four CD4+ subsets, Type 1 diabetes patients had TCRB CDR3s that were moderately but significantly shorter.

For these TCRs, the target antigens are not known. The sample taken for sequencing was naive CD4+ T cells from blood. These receptors all stem from a woman between 18 and 29 years old with type 1 diabetes.

The table lists this clone with a few counts. The V gene is TRBV27, the J gene TRBJ2-1; 11 nucleotides line up with TRBD2. Per the germline V gene, CDR1 is MNHEY and CDR2 is SMNVEV (reference sequence). The CDR3 is 15 amino acids. The V segment lost 6 bases and the J segment 4 bases; nucleotides outside the gene matches: 5. The CDR3 is CASSSGTSGYNEQFF. In DNA, the CDR3 is TGTGCCAGCAGCTCTGGGACTAGCGGTTACAATGAGCAGTTCTTC.

This clone came up a few times. The chain combines TRBV11-2 with TRBJ1-1; 7 bases align to TRBD1. The CDR3 length is 13 residues. Looked up from germline, CDR1 is SGHAT and CDR2 is FQNNGV. V gave up 5 bases and J gave up 2 bases; unmatched junction bases: 2. The CDR3: CASSRDRNTEAFF. As DNA, the CDR3 is TGTGCCAGCAGCCGGGACAGAAACACTGAAGCTTTCTTT.

The V call is TRBV6-4, the J call TRBJ1-1; D may be TRBD1 (6 bases). V was trimmed by 6 bases and J by 4 bases, leaving 15 bases between them. Germline V gene sequence: CDR1 MRHNA, CDR2 SNTAGT. This CDR3 has 14 residues. The CDR3 coding sequence is TGTGCCAGCAGCGCACAGGGAGGGAGCACTGAAGCTTTCTTT. Protein: CASSAQGGSTEAFF.

This clone was counted a few times. This chain links TRBV7-2 with TRBJ2-7; tentative D call: TRBD2 (5 bases). Germline V gene data show CDR1 as SGHTA and CDR2 as FQGNSA. V was pared by 1 base and J by 1 base, with 14 bases between. CDR3 length: 16 amino acids. CDR3 in DNA: TGTGCCAGCAGCTTAGGGCTCGGGGAACCGTCCTACGAGCAGTACTTC. It is translated as CASSLGLGEPSYEQYF.

As regards this clone: Other nucleotide sequences in the sample specify the same CDR3. This chain joins TRBV6-5 and TRBJ2-1, with a tentative D call TRBD2 (5 bases). CDR1 is MNHEY and CDR2 is SVGAGI in the germline V gene. V lost 6 bases and J lost 0, with 6 bases in between. The CDR3 loop spans 13 amino acids. As DNA, the CDR3 is TGTGCCAGCAGGAGGGACTCCTACAATGAGCAGTTCTTC. This codes for CASRRDSYNEQFF.

The V call is TRBV23-1, the J call TRBJ2-3; 8 positions match TRBD1. TRBV23-1 has ORF status, its function being uncertain. The V gene end was trimmed by 10 bases and the J gene end by 2 bases; junction bases not matched to a gene: 5. The CDR3 is 13 residues long. In nucleotides, the CDR3 is TGCGCCAATCCGGGACAGGACACAGATACGCAGTATTTT. Its translation is CANPGQDTDTQYF.

Only a few counts were recorded for this clone. The rearrangement links TRBV14 to TRBJ1-2; D perhaps matches TRBD1 (5 bases). Between the trimmed V and J ends, which lost 5 bases and 4 bases, there was a span of 14 bases. Germline values: CDR1 SGHDN, CDR2 FVKESK. The CDR3 is 14 amino acids. The CDR3 protein is CASSWTPQGYGYTF. In DNA form, the CDR3 reads TGTGCCAGCAGCTGGACCCCGCAGGGCTATGGCTACACCTTC.

This clone was counted only a few times. The V call is TRBV9, the J call TRBJ2-4; TRBD1 matches at 7 bases. V was clipped by 0 bases and J by 4 bases; unmatched bases: 1. The CDR3 runs to 14 residues. Germline V CDR1 and CDR2: SGDLS, YYNGEE. In DNA form, the CDR3 reads TGTGCCAGCAGCGTAGGGGGACAGAAAAACATTCAGTACTTC. It specifies CASSVGGQKNIQYF. The entire variable domain, with the rest obtained from reference TRBV9 and TRBJ2-4, is as follows: DSGVTQTPKHLITATGQRVTLRCSPRSGDLSVYWYQQSLDQGLQFLIQYYNGEERAKGNILERFSAQQFPDLHSELNLSSLELGDSALYFCASSVGGQKNIQYFGAGTRLSVL.

This clone was counted between two and nine times. The chain carries TRBV18 and TRBJ2-7, with 10 bases aligning to TRBD1. The germline V gene encodes CDR1 KGHSH and CDR2 LQKENI. CDR3 size: 15 residues. The V gene end was trimmed by 3 bases and the J gene end by 3 bases; junction bases not matched to a gene: 5. The CDR3 DNA is TGTGCCAGCTCACCGGGGACAGGGGAGCTCTACGAGCAGTACTTC. Protein product: CASSPGTGELYEQYF.

The table lists this clone with a few counts. The rearrangement uses TRBV9 and TRBJ2-5; tentative D call: TRBD2 (6 bases). The CDR3 spans 16 residues. V lost 4 bases and J lost 5, with 21 bases in between. Per germline, CDR1 SGDLS and CDR2 YYNGEE. CDR3 nucleotides: TGTGCCAGCAGCAGTCAAGGAGGAGGGCGGCGGGAGACCCAGTACTTC. It encodes CASSSQGGGRRETQYF. Looking up the rest from reference TRBV9 and TRBJ2-5 gives the full variable domain: DSGVTQTPKHLITATGQRVTLRCSPRSGDLSVYWYQQSLDQGLQFLIQYYNGEERAKGNILERFSAQQFPDLHSELNLSSLELGDSALYFCASSSQGGGRRETQYFGPGTRLLVL.

The chain recombines TRBV2 with TRBJ1-2; D not resolved. Trimming pared 0 bases from V and 7 bases from J, leaving 12 bases between. The CDR3 sequence is 14 residues long. Germline V gives CDR1 SNHLY, CDR2 FYNNEI. The CDR3 protein is CASSEALGSRGYTF. The CDR3 DNA is TGTGCCAGCAGTGAAGCGCTTGGCTCTCGTGGCTACACCTTC. Supplemented by reference TRBV2 and TRBJ1-2, the full variable domain reads EPEVTQTPSHQVTQMGQEVILRCVPISNHLYFYWYRQILGQKVEFLVSFYNNEISEKSEIFDDQFSVERPDGSNFTLKIRSTKLEDSAMYFCASSEALGSRGYTFGSGTRLTVV.

This clone was detected a few times. The chain is built from TRBV4-2 and TRBJ2-3, with D tentatively TRBD2 (6 bases). This CDR3 comprises 15 residues. Per germline, CDR1 LGHNA and CDR2 YNFKEQ. Trimming took 5 bases from V and 2 from J, leaving 14 bases between them. In DNA, the CDR3 is TGTGCCAGCAGCTCAGGAGGGCCGAACACAGATACGCAGTATTTT. It codes for CASSSGGPNTDTQYF.

V gene TRBV28 combines with J gene TRBJ2-4; TRBD1 matches at 8 bases. Trimming took 5 bases from V and 11 from J; bases not matched to a gene: 2. The CDR3 spans 11 residues. In germline, CDR1 is MDHEN, CDR2 SYDVKM. In nucleotides, the CDR3 is TGTGCCAGCAGTCAGGACAGGGTTCAGTACTTC. The encoded protein is CASSQDRVQYF.

The chain links TRBV15 to TRBJ2-5, with D possibly being TRBD1 (6 bases). Trimming took 1 base from V and 2 from J, leaving 8 bases between them. The germline CDR1 and CDR2 sequences are LNHNV and YYDKDF (reference sequence). This CDR3 is 14 amino acids long. The CDR3, as DNA: TGTGCCACCAGCAGAGCGACAGGACAAGAGACCCAGTACTTC. Residues: CATSRATGQETQYF.

This clone appeared a few times. V is TRBV29-1 and J is TRBJ2-1; 15 bases fit TRBD2. Germline trimming cut 6 bases from V and 8 bases from J; bases unmatched to any gene: 14. This CDR3 spans 17 amino acids. CDR1 is SQVTM, CDR2 ANQGSEA, per germline. DNA for the CDR3: TGCAGCGTGGAGCTGTCAGGGACTAGCGGGAGGAGGTATGAGCAGTTCTTC. It translates to CSVELSGTSGRRYEQFF.

In this sample, this clone turned up a few times. The chain couples TRBV28 to TRBJ2-1; 8 positions agree with TRBD2. CDR1 is MDHEN and CDR2 is SYDVKM in the germline V gene. This CDR3 spans 14 amino acids. Losses at the gene ends were 6 bases for V and 6 bases for J; bases not matched to a gene: 7. The DNA for the CDR3 is TGTGCCAGCAGCCCTACCACTAGCGGCAATGAGCAGTTCTTC. Translated: CASSPTTSGNEQFF. Based on the CDR3 plus reference TRBV28 and TRBJ2-1, the full variable domain is DVKVTQSSRYLVKRTGEKVFLECVQDMDHENMFWYRQDPGLGLRLIYFSYDVKMKEKGDIPEGYSVSREKKERFSLILESASTNQTSMYLCASSPTTSGNEQFFGPGTRLTVL.

This clone has more than one count but fewer than ten. CDR3 nucleotides: TGTGCCAGCAGTTACTCCGGACTTCAGTTCTACGAGCAGTACTTC. As protein: CASSYSGLQFYEQYF. The rearrangement uses TRBV6-5 and TRBJ2-7; possibly TRBD2 for D (5 bases). The V and J ends lost 0 bases and 3 bases respectively, with 12 bases between them. This CDR3 has 15 amino acids. CDR1 MNHEY and CDR2 SVGAGI come from the germline V gene.

This clone was observed a few times. The chain combines TRBV4-3 with TRBJ2-2; possibly TRBD2 for D (6 bases). CDR1 LGHNA and CDR2 YSLEER come from the germline V gene. V lost 4 bases, J lost 5 bases, and 11 bases lay in between. CDR3 length: 14 amino acids. CDR3 in DNA: TGCGCCAGCAGCCCGGAGGGACGGACCGGGGAGCTGTTTTTT. Amino acids: CASSPEGRTGELFF.